Presented here are 15 T cell receptor beta chains from one specimen sequenced in a study of T cell changes during pregnancy in multiple sclerosis. Clones were sequenced by immunoSEQ multiplex PCR, and TCRdb holds only the in-frame ones, with some missing. This table holds about 32,000 clones, approximately 89% found once. The sample here was CD4+ T cells from peripheral blood mononuclear cells, taken after pregnancy. The source is a female donor in good health, enrolled as a control in a pregnancy study.

This chain links TRBV7-2 with TRBJ1-4, with TRBD1 identical over 7 bases. Germline V gene lookup returns CDR1 SGHTA and CDR2 FQGNSA. The ends lost 5 bases at V and 4 bases at J; junction bases unmatched: 4. This CDR3 spans 14 amino acids. This CDR3 reads CASSEGTVNEKLFF. CDR3 coding DNA: TGTGCCAGCAGCGAAGGGACAGTTAATGAAAAACTGTTTTTT.

This clone turned up a few times. This chain links TRBV6-5 with TRBJ1-1, with 8 bases identical to TRBD1. CDR3 length equals 15 residues. J gave up 0 bases and V 2 bases, and 2 bases lay outside the gene matches. CDR1 and CDR2 from the germline V gene are MNHEY and SVGAGI. The CDR3 loop reads CASSYGTGLNTEAFF. Written as DNA, the CDR3 is TGTGCCAGCAGTTACGGGACAGGCCTGAACACTGAAGCTTTCTTT.

The V gene is TRBV7-8, the J gene TRBJ2-2; maybe TRBD2 (5 bases). Germline V gives CDR1 SGHVS, CDR2 FQNEAQ. The germline V and J ends were trimmed by 1 base and 4 bases, with 13 bases remaining between them. The CDR3 extends over 16 amino acids. CDR3 sequence: CASSLERGIFTGELFF. The CDR3 nucleotides are TGTGCCAGCAGCTTAGAGAGAGGGATTTTCACCGGGGAGCTGTTTTTT. The complete variable domain, with remaining parts taken from reference TRBV7-8 and TRBJ2-2, reads GAGVSQSPRYKVAKRGQDVALRCDPISGHVSLFWYQQALGQGPEFLTYFQNEAQLDKSGLPSDRFFAERPEGSVSTLKIQRTQQEDSAVYLCASSLERGIFTGELFFGEGSRLTVL.

The V and J genes are TRBV5-4 and TRBJ2-1; 10 bases fit TRBD2. Looked up from germline, CDR1 is SGHNT and CDR2 is YYREEE (reference sequence). The trim removed 4 bases at V and 0 bases at J, leaving 10 bases unmatched. The CDR3 is 18 residues long. The CDR3, as DNA: TGTGCCAGCAGCCCGGCGTTTAGCGGGAGGACCTCCTACAATGAGCAGTTCTTC. It encodes CASSPAFSGRTSYNEQFF.

This sequence joins TRBV16 and TRBJ2-1; TRBD1 matches 9 bases. CDR3 size: 18 residues. Germline CDR1 KGHSY, CDR2 FQNENV. The junction had 14 bases not matched to a gene; V was cut back by 4 bases and J by 4 bases. CDR3 sequence reads: CASSLRGTGQGYYNEQFF. CDR3 sequence (DNA): TGTGCCAGCAGCCTAAGAGGGACGGGACAGGGATATTACAATGAGCAGTTCTTC. The variable domain in full, completed from reference TRBV16 and TRBJ2-1, reads GEEVAQTPKHLVRGEGQKAKLYCAPIKGHSYVFWYQQVLKNEFKFLISFQNENVFDETGMPKERFSAKCLPNSPCSLEIQATKLEDSAVYFCASSLRGTGQGYYNEQFFGPGTRLTVL.

The chain has TRBV18 and TRBJ1-4; D not resolved. Germline V gene sequence: CDR1 KGHSH, CDR2 LQKENI. The CDR3 covers 15 residues. V was shortened by 0 bases and J by 8 bases, with 13 bases between the two germline ends. The CDR3 region has the DNA TGTGCCAGCTCACCACCGTCTGGAAGAGGAGAAAAACTGTTTTTT. Translation gives CASSPPSGRGEKLFF.

The chain links TRBV9 to TRBJ1-4, with 9 bases aligning to TRBD1. This CDR3 region has 12 residues. V dropped 7 bases and J dropped 7; count of bases not matched to a gene: 2. Germline V gene data show CDR1 as SGDLS and CDR2 as YYNGEE. The CDR3 here is CASGTGPEKLFF. CDR3 bases: TGTGCCAGCGGGACAGGGCCTGAAAAACTGTTTTTT.

The chain uses TRBV4-1 and TRBJ1-1; 8 bases align to TRBD1. Unmatched junction bases numbered 6, after V lost 5 bases and J lost 1 base. The V gene's germline CDR1 is MGHRA and CDR2 YSYEKL. The CDR3 is 15 amino acids. The CDR3 region has the DNA TGCGCCAGCAGCGAGGGGACAGGTAAGAACACTGAAGCTTTCTTT. It translates to CASSEGTGKNTEAFF.

This clone was recorded only once. The chain joins TRBV19 to TRBJ1-2; unclear D gene. The CDR3 is 13 amino acids. Germline lookup yields CDR1 LNHDA and CDR2 SQIVND (reference sequence). V lost 7 bases to trimming and J lost 4 bases, with 13 bases between them. CDR3 sequence: CASTPGNLYGYTF. CDR3 nucleotides: TGTGCCAGTACCCCGGGAAACCTCTATGGCTACACCTTC.

V and J are TRBV12-5 and TRBJ2-5; TRBD2 agrees at 7 bases. Germline V gene sequence: CDR1 LGHNT, CDR2 FRNRAP. V lost 5 bases to trimming and J lost 4 bases; unmatched junction nucleotides: 13. The CDR3 is made up of 16 amino acids. This chain's CDR3 is CASGPGGGFLGETQYF. DNA for the CDR3: TGTGCTAGTGGTCCGGGCGGGGGTTTCCTTGGAGAGACCCAGTACTTC.

V and J are TRBV5-5 and TRBJ1-1; a possible D gene is TRBD1 (5 bases). The CDR3 covers 15 residues. V dropped 4 bases and J dropped 1 base, with 14 bases sitting between them. Germline CDR1 reads SGHKS; CDR2 reads YYEKEE (reference sequence). The CDR3 is CASSLDSSTNTEAFF. The CDR3 DNA reads as TGTGCCAGCAGCCTAGACAGTAGTACGAACACTGAAGCTTTCTTT.

The chain uses TRBV6-5 and TRBJ1-5; no firm D call. There are 11 residues in the CDR3. The germline gives CDR1 MNHEY, CDR2 SVGAGI. V lost 10 bases to trimming and J lost 9 bases, with 13 bases between them. The CDR3 DNA follows: TGTGCCACGGGTTCAAAAGGGCCCCAGCATTTT. Translating gives CATGSKGPQHF.

This clone was observed a handful of times. The genes are TRBV6-1 and TRBJ1-5; unclear D gene. The CDR3 is made up of 14 amino acids. V dropped 0 bases and J dropped 5 bases, with 8 bases sitting between them. Germline V gene lookup returns CDR1 MNHNS and CDR2 SASEGT. The CDR3 here is CASSEARWDQPQHF. The CDR3 DNA reads as TGTGCCAGCAGTGAAGCGAGGTGGGATCAGCCCCAGCATTTT.

The CDR3 DNA follows: TGTGCCAGCAGTCCGACAGTGTTTCCCTACGAGCAGTACTTC. This gives the protein CASSPTVFPYEQYF. The gene calls are TRBV25-1 and TRBJ2-7, with D maybe TRBD1 (5 bases). Germline CDR1 is MGHDK and CDR2 is SYGVNS. The CDR3 sequence is 14 residues long. Trimming pared 5 bases from V and 2 bases from J, leaving 13 bases between.

The chain carries TRBV6-5 and TRBJ1-1, with D possibly being TRBD1 (5 bases). The V gene's germline CDR1 is MNHEY and CDR2 SVGAGI. This CDR3 has 15 amino acids. The V end was cut by 6 bases, the J end by 0 bases, with 14 bases between. CDR3 in DNA: TGTGCCAGCAGCGTGGGGGGGGGACTGAACACTGAAGCTTTCTTT. It specifies CASSVGGGLNTEAFF.